This TCR beta chain was sequenced during a study of CD8+ T cells in alopecia areata. Study conclusions and caveats: There were also resident alphabeta T cells of normal skin sequenced in scalp samples.

With 1 base clipped from V and 2 bases from J, the junction kept 2 bases outside the gene matches. Germline V CDR1 and CDR2: LNHNV, YYDKDF (reference sequence). This CDR3 comprises 15 residues. Points on this clone: Its antigen is unidentified.

About five patients' CD4+ populations were sorted into CD25+CD127- cells. Sequencing templates came from extracted RNA that was reverse transcribed into cDNA. Sequencing was performed with immunoSEQ multiplex PCR; in TCRdb, only in-frame clones are kept and a portion is missing. The sample shows 37,000 or so clones, nearly 55% of them seen only once. This sequence was found in a human donor with alopecia areata. The chain joins TRBV15 to TRBJ1-2, with TRBD1 identical over 9 bases. The sample comprised CD4+ Tregs sorted from blood. The CDR3 DNA follows: TGTGCCACCAGCAGAGCCGGGACAGGGAACTATGGCTACACCTTC. This gives the protein CATSRAGTGNYGYTF.